This T cell receptor (beta chain) came from a study of memory CD4+ T cells and cytomegalovirus serostatus (dated by TCRdb to the late 2010s). For the wider study: The 35 or so healthy Belgian adults in the cohort included 9 who were CMV seropositive and approximately 25 who were CMV seronegative. The study sequenced CD4+ memory TCRbeta repertoires of a Belgian cohort with known cytomegalovirus serostatus to replicate a published TCR-based CMV serostatus classifier.

As regards this clone: Its antigen is unknown. Base qualities were left out, and no much larger clone turns up one base away.

A FACSAria II was used to sort memory CD4+ T cells, defined as single viable CD3+CD4+CD8-CD45RO+ cells. To determine CMV serostatus, a Roche Elecsys assay was used that detects serum IgG against CMV pp150, pp28, p38 and p52. Following thawing, total CD4+ T cells were enriched through positive selection using CD4 magnetic microbeads. The samples came from a separate study whose specific focus was interrogating the CD4+ T cell memory repertoire. Following standard operating procedures, peripheral blood mononuclear cells were isolated and cryopreserved, while serum was kept at -80 degrees C. The staining used CD3-PerCP (BW264/56), CD4-APC (RPA-T4), CD45RO-PE (UCHT1) and CD8-Pacific Orange (3B5) antibodies, and Sytox blue was used to exclude non-viable cells. V was cut back by 2 bases and J by 4 bases, leaving a gap of 21 bases between them. The cysteine opens and the phenylalanine closes a CDR3 of 17 amino acids. Only the CDR3 part of the read is kept: 51 bases, read in frame from the first base. Via the germline V gene, CDR1 is SGHDT and CDR2 YYEEEE.

The Quick-DNA Microprep Kit was used to extract genomic DNA from the sorted cells. Amplification of TCRbeta DNA was done with the immunoSEQ hsTCRbeta kit, following the protocol from the manufacturer. An Illumina MiSeq instrument was used to sequence the TCRbeta libraries. Concerning the study's data processing: Following removal of out-of-frame sequences, around 2,300,000 distinct TCRbeta sequences were retained, with an average of roughly 70,000 per individual. Each individual was scored by the count of 150 to 200 previously reported CMV-associated TCRbeta sequences and the total productive distinct TCRbeta count. A beta-binomial model was reimplemented in Python, and random forests from scikit-learn, run with default parameters, were trained on data from the US cohort. Classifier performance on the Belgian cohort was reported as the median AUC with percentile confidence intervals calculated over 10,000 bootstrap iterations. TCRdb provides this immuneACCESS table in a form limited to in-frame rearrangements. Some clones are lacking; in checked studies, under half of them reflect an unresolved V gene, and why the rest are absent is not known. V, J and clone size were drawn from that table, and D and trimming were deduced from the DNA. For this sample there are some 47,000 clones; approximately 78% appear just once. The leading ten clones occupy over 0.65% of the sample.

What the research found in general, with its limitations: Among the 160 or so previously reported CMV-associated TCRbeta sequences, roughly 68 showed up in the CD4+ memory repertoires, with each one found in between one and five individuals. Only CD4+CD45RO+ memory cells were sequenced, in contrast to the original study, which included naive and memory CD4+ and CD8+ populations. The results were interpreted as suggesting that the CMV-associated TCR signature is mostly present in the CD4+ memory repertoire. The original-framework classifier achieved a median bootstrapped AUC of 0.95 with a 95% CI of 0.76-1.00 on the Belgian cohort. For predicting CMV serostatus, the median bootstrapped AUC was approximately 0.95 using the original framework and over 0.9 using a US-trained random forest.

The specimen sequenced was memory CD4+ T cells from blood. The chain is assembled from TRBV5-6 and TRBJ1-2, with no reliable assignment of the D segment. This clonotype was sampled from an adult in good health and CMV-seronegative. CDR3 sequence: CASSFLSKGSESYGYTF. The DNA is TGTGCCAGCAGCTTTTTGTCTAAGGGCAGCGAATCCTATGGCTACACCTTC.